The 27 T cell receptor beta chains given below trace back to one sample, sequenced in a study of T cells after yellow fever vaccination. A single record per CDR3 protein comes from TCRdb applying MiXCR to the 5' RACE reads. The sample yields 400,000 to 650,000 distinct CDR3 sequences, about a fifth seen once. The specimen comprised PBMCs, sampled roughly 20 days after the first yellow fever vaccination. The source of these receptors is a young man who received the YFV17D yellow fever vaccine.

The V gene is TRBV9, the J gene TRBJ1-2; the D is unclear. The CDR3 runs 14 residues. CDR1 SGDLS and CDR2 YYNGEE come from the germline V gene. The V end lost 0 bases, the J end lost 6 bases, and 12 bases lay between the germline ends. The CDR3 is CASSVVTKADGYTF. The DNA of the CDR3 is TGTGCCAGCAGCGTAGTGACAAAAGCGGATGGCTACACCTTC. The full variable domain, in which reference TRBV9 and TRBJ1-2 provide the parts outside the CDR3, is DSGVTQTPKHLITATGQRVTLRCSPRSGDLSVYWYQQSLDQGLQFLIQYYNGEERAKGNILERFSAQQFPDLHSELNLSSLELGDSALYFCASSVVTKADGYTFGSGTRLTVV.

The sample holds a few counts of this clonotype. The chain combines TRBV7-2 with TRBJ2-5, with D perhaps matching TRBD1 (5 bases). V was shortened by 1 base and J by 6 bases, with 18 bases between the two germline ends. There are 16 residues in the CDR3. CDR1 SGHTA and CDR2 FQGNSA come from the germline V gene. Here the CDR3 DNA reads TGTGCCAGCAGCTTAGAGCCGATAGGGGCTTTAAAGACCCAGTACTTC. Amino acids: CASSLEPIGALKTQYF.

This rearrangement joins TRBV7-2 to TRBJ2-5, with 8 bases matching TRBD1. J was trimmed by 13 bases and V by 4 bases; bases with no gene match: 20. The CDR3 is 16 amino acids. Looked up from germline, CDR1 is SGHTA and CDR2 is FQGNSA. CDR3 region: CASSSYMDRVDFRRYF. The DNA of the CDR3 is TGTGCCAGCAGCTCCTACATGGACAGGGTGGATTTCCGGAGGTACTTC.

V is TRBV27 and J is TRBJ2-1; TRBD2 aligns across 8 bases. CDR1 MNHEY and CDR2 SMNVEV come from the germline V gene (reference sequence). The CDR3 has 15 amino acids. V trimming: 0 bases; J trimming: 6 bases; junction bases outside the gene matches: 4. The CDR3 DNA reads as TGTGCCAGCAGTTTATCGGTGCTAGCGGGCAATGAGCAGTTCTTC. Protein product: CASSLSVLAGNEQFF.

This chain uses TRBV12-3 or TRBV12-4 with TRBJ2-1, with 9 nucleotides matching TRBD1. CDR3 size: 14 residues. The V segment lost 5 bases and the J segment 7 bases; nucleotides outside the gene matches: 6. The CDR3 DNA reads TGTGCCAGCAGTCTAGACAGGGGGACGAATGAGCAGTTCTTC. Its translation is CASSLDRGTNEQFF.

This clonotype came up a few times. This chain's CDR3 is CASSPRGRGAYEQYV. The CDR3 DNA follows: TGTGCCAGCAGCCCCCGTGGGCGGGGGGCCTACGAGCAGTACGTC. V usage is TRBV7-6 and J usage is TRBJ2-7; 8 bases map to TRBD2. Germline values: CDR1 SGHVS, CDR2 FNYEAQ. With V trimmed by 5 bases and J by 2 bases, 8 bases remained unmatched. The CDR3 is made up of 15 amino acids.

This clonotype has at least ten counts. The V call is TRBV3-1, the J call TRBJ2-2, with 10 bases that match TRBD2. CDR3 length: 16 amino acids. Germline V CDR1 and CDR2: LGHDT, YNNKEL (reference sequence). Germline trimming cut 1 base from V and 5 bases from J; bases unmatched to any gene: 4. CDR3 residues: CASSQGLAGATGELFF. The CDR3 nucleotides are TGTGCCAGCAGCCAAGGTCTAGCGGGAGCAACCGGGGAGCTGTTTTTT.

The chain recombines TRBV20-1 with TRBJ1-1, with TRBD1 identical over 7 bases. The CDR3 has 13 residues. Germline values: CDR1 DFQATT, CDR2 SNEGSKA (reference sequence). V was pared by 5 bases and J by 5 bases, with 8 bases of the junction left unmatched. CDR3 nucleotides: TGCAGTGCTCCCGACAGGGTAGGGACTGAAGCTTTCTTT. Encoded protein: CSAPDRVGTEAFF.

The rearrangement links TRBV5-1 to TRBJ2-7, with a weak D call TRBD2 (6 bases). Trimming pared 5 bases from V and 5 bases from J, leaving 14 bases between. Germline loops: CDR1 SGHRS, CDR2 YFSETQ. The CDR3 covers 13 residues. The CDR3: CASRMTSSDEQYF. Written as DNA, the CDR3 is TGCGCCAGCAGAATGACTAGTAGCGACGAGCAGTACTTC.

This clonotype was picked up many times. The CDR3 DNA follows: TGTGCCAGCAGTTGGACTGGAACCTACGAGCAGTACGTC. It translates to CASSWTGTYEQYV. The gene calls are TRBV12-3 or TRBV12-4 and TRBJ2-7, with D maybe TRBD2 (5 bases). The CDR3 contains 13 residues. Trimming left V 4 bases short and J 2 bases short, with 9 bases between.

The table lists this clonotype with a few counts. V and J are TRBV20-1 and TRBJ1-4; D remains unclear. The CDR3 runs to 12 residues. V was pared by 3 bases and J by 7 bases, with 9 bases between. Germline-derived CDR1 and CDR2 are DFQATT and SNEGSKA (reference sequence). The CDR3 region has the DNA TGCAGTGCTAGGCGGAACTTTGAAAAACTGTTTTTT. Translating gives CSARRNFEKLFF.

The chain combines TRBV7-2 with TRBJ1-4; TRBD1 matches 8 bases. V lost 5 bases to trimming and J lost 7 bases; unmatched junction nucleotides: 3. The CDR3 extends over 13 amino acids. The germline CDR1 and CDR2 sequences are SGHTA and FQGNSA. CDR3 sequence (DNA): TGTGCCAGCAGCCAACAGGGGGGTGAAAAACTGTTTTTT. Amino acids: CASSQQGGEKLFF.

The chain joins TRBV24-1 to TRBJ2-1; weak D call: TRBD1 (6 bases). The CDR3 totals 12 residues. Looked up from germline, CDR1 is KGHDR and CDR2 is SFDVKD. Deletions cut 8 bases from V and 4 bases from J, with 8 bases between. The CDR3 region is CATKGDYNEQFF. CDR3 coding DNA: TGTGCCACCAAGGGGGATTACAATGAGCAGTTCTTC.

This clonotype was seen many times. This chain uses TRBV12-3 or TRBV12-4 with TRBJ1-1, with D maybe TRBD1 (5 bases). CDR3 length: 13 residues. The V and J ends lost 1 base and 7 bases respectively, with 10 bases between them. CDR3 amino acids: CASSLGGANEAFF. CDR3 coding DNA: TGTGCCAGCAGTTTAGGAGGGGCCAATGAAGCTTTCTTT.

V gene TRBV18 combines with J gene TRBJ2-2; TRBD2 matches 11 bases. Trimming removed 1 base from V and 2 bases from J; junction bases left unmatched: 12. CDR1 and CDR2 (germline): KGHSH, LQKENI. This CDR3 is 20 amino acids long. The DNA for the CDR3 is TGTGCCAGCTCACCACGGCCGGGACTAGCGGTGCGGTCCAACACCGGGGAGCTGTTTTTT. The encoded protein is CASSPRPGLAVRSNTGELFF.

This chain links TRBV4-3 with TRBJ2-7, with TRBD2 as a possible D gene (6 bases). The CDR3 has 15 amino acids. CDR1 is LGHNA and CDR2 is YSLEER in the germline V gene. With 0 bases removed from V and 4 bases from J, the gap between germline ends came to 13 bases. CDR3 in DNA: TGCGCCAGCAGCCAAGATATATATGGGGGGTACGAGCAGTACTTC. Its protein product is CASSQDIYGGYEQYF.

This chain links TRBV24-1 with TRBJ2-2, with D hard to call. The CDR3 is 12 residues long. The V end lost 4 bases, the J end lost 6 bases, and 5 bases lay between the germline ends. The germline gives CDR1 KGHDR, CDR2 SFDVKD. The CDR3 sequence: CATSDGPGELFF. The CDR3 nucleotides read TGTGCCACCAGTGACGGGCCCGGGGAGCTGTTTTTT.

This clonotype appeared a single time. V gene TRBV4-3 combines with J gene TRBJ2-5; 8 positions match TRBD1. This CDR3 region has 15 residues. Germline V gene data show CDR1 as LGHNA and CDR2 as YSLEER. Trimming cost V 2 bases and J 2 bases; bases outside gene matches: 4. The CDR3 DNA is TGCGCCAGCAGCCAATCTAACAGGGGGCAAGAGACCCAGTACTTC. It yields the protein CASSQSNRGQETQYF.

In the case of this clonotype: This sequence may be a read error, since a much larger clone differs from it by one base. The chain is built from TRBV14 and TRBJ2-3; either TRBD1 or TRBD2 may supply D (5 bases each). This CDR3 has 12 amino acids. V was cut by 3 bases and J by 5 bases, with 6 bases left in between. Germline V gives CDR1 SGHDN, CDR2 FVKESK. CDR3 nucleotides: TGTGCCAGCAGCCATGGGGGAGATACGCAGTATTTT. Translation gives CASSHGGDTQYF.

The rearrangement uses TRBV4-2 and TRBJ2-5; D gene unclear. Looked up from germline, CDR1 is LGHNA and CDR2 is YNFKEQ. The CDR3 extends over 15 amino acids. The V end lost 4 bases, the J end lost 3 bases, and 15 bases lay between the germline ends. The chain's CDR3 is CASSPVVADKETQYF. For the CDR3, the DNA is TGTGCCAGCAGCCCGGTGGTAGCAGACAAAGAGACCCAGTACTTC.

The rearrangement joins TRBV29-1 to TRBJ1-2; the D is unclear. The length of the CDR3 is 11 residues. Germline assignment: CDR1 SQVTM and CDR2 ANQGSEA. The V and J ends lost 6 bases and 0 bases respectively, with 5 bases between them. CDR3 region: CSVTSNYGYTF. The CDR3 nucleotides read TGCAGCGTGACATCTAACTATGGCTACACCTTC.

The V gene is TRBV12-3 or TRBV12-4, the J gene TRBJ2-1; weak D call: TRBD2 (7 bases). The CDR3 spans 13 residues. Trimming removed 3 bases at V and 9 bases at J, with 12 bases between. The CDR3 loop reads CASSLGGAGEQFF. In DNA, the CDR3 is TGTGCCAGCAGTTTGGGGGGGGCCGGTGAGCAGTTCTTC.

This clonotype was recorded a few times. The chain is built from TRBV5-1 and TRBJ2-3, with 13 bases matching TRBD2. Germline values: CDR1 SGHRS, CDR2 YFSETQ. V was clipped by 2 bases and J by 3 bases; unmatched bases: 6. The CDR3 spans 17 residues. The chain's CDR3 is CASSFPGLAGSTDTQYF. CDR3 bases: TGCGCCAGCAGCTTTCCGGGACTAGCGGGGTCGACAGATACGCAGTATTTT.

V and J are TRBV7-2 and TRBJ2-2; TRBD2 agrees at 12 bases. In germline, CDR1 is SGHTA, CDR2 FQGNSA. CDR3 length: 17 amino acids. V lost 5 bases to trimming and J lost 4 bases; unmatched junction nucleotides: 8. CDR3 region: CASSPWLAGGITGELFF. DNA of the CDR3: TGTGCCAGCAGCCCCTGGCTAGCGGGGGGGATCACCGGGGAGCTGTTTTTT.

This chain connects TRBV6-1 to TRBJ1-1; 7 bases align to TRBD1. Germline V gene sequence: CDR1 MNHNS, CDR2 SASEGT. The CDR3 is 16 amino acids. Trimming took 7 bases from V and 4 from J; bases not matched to a gene: 15. The CDR3 nucleotides are TGTGCCAGCATTCGCCCCTACAGGGGCCCCAGCACTGAAGCTTTCTTT. Translating gives CASIRPYRGPSTEAFF.

This clonotype was recorded a few times. The chain links TRBV24-1 to TRBJ2-1; tentatively, D is TRBD2 (6 bases). V lost 3 bases and J lost 4, with 15 bases in between. CDR1 is KGHDR and CDR2 is SFDVKD in the germline V gene. This CDR3 comprises 16 residues. CDR3 in DNA: TGTGCCACCAGTGATGGAGCTAGCGCAATATACAATGAGCAGTTCTTC. Encoded protein: CATSDGASAIYNEQFF.

Worth noting for this clonotype: Compared with germline, one end of the junction differs, possibly owing to a read error. The V gene is TRBV7-9, the J gene TRBJ1-4; TRBD1 aligns across 8 bases. The CDR3 is made up of 17 amino acids. Germline CDR1 SEHNR, CDR2 FQNEAQ (reference sequence). In DNA, the CDR3 is TGTGCCAGCAGCTTCGATGGGACAGGAGGGGCCACGAGGGGGGTTTCTTTT. Translation: CASSFDGTGGATRGVSF.